This TCR beta chain was profiled in a study of blood T cell repertoires in COVID-19. Study at large: There were acute and convalescent COVID-19 samples, and they came from the United States, Italy and Spain. T cells, B-cell-depleted T cells, or PBMCs provided the cDNA or gDNA that served as material.

Profiled with immunoSEQ multiplex PCR; TCRdb holds only in-frame clones, not every one. The sample contains about 190,000 clones, approximately 80% of which appear only once. Trimming cost V 6 bases and J 6 bases; bases outside gene matches: 17. The V gene's germline CDR1 is SQVTM and CDR2 ANQGSEA. This CDR3 comprises 15 residues. Sequenced: peripheral blood. The gene calls are TRBV29-1 and TRBJ2-7; TRBD1 matches 7 bases. This TCR derives from a human donor in a cohort sampled during active COVID-19. This CDR3 is CSVLSAFLTGVEQYV. The CDR3 DNA reads TGCAGCGTCCTATCCGCGTTTCTTACAGGGGTCGAGCAGTACGTC.